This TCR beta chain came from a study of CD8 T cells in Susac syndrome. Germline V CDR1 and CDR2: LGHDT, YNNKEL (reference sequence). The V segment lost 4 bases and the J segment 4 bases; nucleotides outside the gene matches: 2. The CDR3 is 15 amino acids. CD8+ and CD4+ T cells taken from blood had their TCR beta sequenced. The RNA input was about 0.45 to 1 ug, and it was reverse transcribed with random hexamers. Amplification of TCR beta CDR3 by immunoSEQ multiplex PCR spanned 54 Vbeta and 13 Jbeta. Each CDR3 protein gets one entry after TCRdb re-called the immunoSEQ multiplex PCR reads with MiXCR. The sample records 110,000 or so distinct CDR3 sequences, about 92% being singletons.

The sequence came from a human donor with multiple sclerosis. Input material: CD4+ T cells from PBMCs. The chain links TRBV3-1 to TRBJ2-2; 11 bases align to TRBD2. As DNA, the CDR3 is TGTGCCAGCAGCCCTAGCGGGGGGATCACCGGGGAGCTGTTTTTT. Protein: CASSPSGGITGELFF.